This T cell receptor beta chain originates from a study of control samples from healthy donors and cancer patients. The V gene end was trimmed by 2 bases and the J gene end by 0 bases; junction bases not matched to a gene: 7. Germline V gene sequence: CDR1 SGHTA, CDR2 FQGNSA. The CDR3 runs 18 residues. This clone has only one observation. Assay used: immunoSEQ multiplex PCR; TCRdb lists only in-frame clones, some missing. The sample shows 90,000 or so clones, approximately 88% of them seen only once. The chain joins TRBV7-2 to TRBJ2-5; 12 bases map to TRBD2. This receptor was obtained from a woman aged 50 to 65 with colorectal cancer. Sequenced input: PBMCs. The CDR3 DNA reads TGTGCCAGCAGCTTAAGGCTAGCGGGGGGGTCGTACCAAGAGACCCAGTACTTC. It yields the protein CASSLRLAGGSYQETQYF.